This T cell receptor beta chain originates from a study of blood T cell repertoires in COVID-19. Turning to the study itself: Researchers got acute and convalescent COVID-19 samples from the United States, Italy and Spain. The cDNA or gDNA used as material had been derived from T cells, B-cell-depleted T cells, or PBMCs.

Self-reported history from a screening survey and questionnaire set each donor's cohort. A case of COVID-19 had been met by exposed participants within 2 weeks before study entry. CDR1 and CDR2 from the germline V gene are SEHNR and FQNEAQ (reference sequence). The CDR3 contains 15 residues. The ends lost 5 bases at V and 0 bases at J; junction bases unmatched: 6. TCRdb's table, derived via immunoSEQ multiplex PCR, lists solely in-frame clones and lacks some. This table holds 250,000 or so clones, around 90% found once. Input material: PBMCs or T cells enriched from blood (not recorded which). This TCR derives from a man in his forties who had been exposed to COVID-19. This chain links TRBV7-9 with TRBJ2-5; 7 bases are shared with TRBD2. The CDR3 loop reads CASSAPSGYQETQYF. DNA of the CDR3: TGTGCCAGCAGCGCCCCTAGCGGATACCAAGAGACCCAGTACTTC.